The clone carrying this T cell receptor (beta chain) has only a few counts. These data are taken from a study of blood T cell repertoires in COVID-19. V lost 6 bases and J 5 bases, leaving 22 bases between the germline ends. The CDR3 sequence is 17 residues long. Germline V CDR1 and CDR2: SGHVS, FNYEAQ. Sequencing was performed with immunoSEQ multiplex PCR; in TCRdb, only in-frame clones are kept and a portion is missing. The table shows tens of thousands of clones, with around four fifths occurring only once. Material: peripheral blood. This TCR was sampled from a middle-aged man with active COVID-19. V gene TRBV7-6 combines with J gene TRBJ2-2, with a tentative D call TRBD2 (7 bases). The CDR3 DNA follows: TGTGCCAGCAGTCCAAAGCACGGGGGAGGGGGAACCGGGGAGCTGTTTTTT. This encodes CASSPKHGGGGTGELFF.